The 30 T cell receptor beta chains below all came from one sample that was sequenced in a study of spatial heterogeneity in lung cancer. Time point reported: blood at routine non-recurrence follow-up after resection. TCRdb itself ran the 5' RACE reads through MiXCR, one entry per CDR3 protein. The profile shows about 47,000 distinct CDR3 sequences, about 12% of them singletons. Specimen: PBMCs, collected at follow-up. These receptors were collected from a male donor with early-stage non-small cell lung cancer.

The sample holds many counts of this clonotype. V gene TRBV13 combines with J gene TRBJ2-1; 7 bases line up with TRBD2. Germline V gene sequence: CDR1 PRHDT, CDR2 FYEKMQ (reference sequence). V lost 6 bases, J lost 5 bases, and 7 bases stayed unmatched. This CDR3 is built from 14 residues. Here the CDR3 DNA reads TGTGCCAGCAGTAACCAGCGGGGCAACAATGAGCAGTTCTTC. It specifies CASSNQRGNNEQFF.

This clonotype has at least ten counts. V and J are TRBV19 and TRBJ1-1; no clear D gene. V lost 3 bases to trimming and J lost 10 bases, with 15 bases between them. CDR1 LNHDA and CDR2 SQIVND come from the germline V gene (reference sequence). The CDR3 runs 13 residues. Here the CDR3 reads CASSIQTRQLAFF. Written as DNA, the CDR3 is TGTGCCAGTAGTATCCAGACACGGCAATTAGCTTTCTTT.

As to this clonotype: At one end the junction does not follow the germline gene, possibly because of a read error. The rearrangement joins TRBV18 to TRBJ1-5; D is undetermined. The CDR3 covers 13 residues. Germline CDR1 KGHSH, CDR2 LQKENI. The CDR3 bases are TGTGTCAGCTCACCACAGAGCAATCAGCCCCAGCATTTT. This gives the protein CVSSPQSNQPQHF.

This clonotype was found many times. CDR3 nucleotide sequence: TGTGCCAGCCATCGACAGGACCTTTGGGCTTTCTTT. Protein: CASHRQDLWAFF. The chain uses TRBV28 and TRBJ1-1, with D possibly matching TRBD1 (6 bases). The CDR3 is 12 residues long. Looked up from germline, CDR1 is MDHEN and CDR2 is SYDVKM. Trimming left V 8 bases short and J 11 bases short, with 18 bases between.

The gene calls are TRBV18 and TRBJ2-1; D perhaps matches TRBD2 (5 bases). Germline V CDR1 and CDR2: KGHSH, LQKENI. V shed 10 bases and J shed 5 bases, with 15 bases lying between them. CDR3 length equals 13 residues. CDR3 DNA sequence: TGTGCCACTCGGGGTCCCCTGGACAATGAGCAGTTCTTC. Translating gives CATRGPLDNEQFF.

This clonotype was recorded many times. The J gene is TRBJ2-7, the V gene TRBV7-2, with unresolved D. Trimming stripped 5 bases from V and 6 bases from J, with 8 bases between. Germline CDR1 is SGHTA and CDR2 is FQGNSA. This CDR3 spans 11 amino acids. In DNA, the CDR3 is TGTGCCAGCAGCCACCGGGCCGAGCAGTACTTC. Its protein is CASSHRAEQYF.

This clonotype was seen ten or more times. The rearrangement uses TRBV15 and TRBJ2-5, with TRBD2 matching over 9 bases. Germline V lookup: CDR1 LNHNV, CDR2 YYDKDF (reference sequence). This CDR3 region has 15 residues. Unmatched junction bases numbered 1, after V lost 0 bases and J lost 2 bases. The CDR3 region is CATSREAGGQETQYF. DNA of the CDR3: TGTGCCACCAGCAGAGAAGCGGGAGGTCAAGAGACCCAGTACTTC.

This clonotype was counted a single time. This sequence joins TRBV28 and TRBJ1-1; D is ambiguous. The CDR3 length is 15 residues. V lost 5 bases and J 0 bases, leaving 13 bases between the germline ends. The germline gives CDR1 MDHEN, CDR2 SYDVKM. CDR3: CASSVNGRMNTEAFF. CDR3 DNA sequence: TGTGCCAGCAGTGTAAATGGGAGGATGAACACTGAAGCTTTCTTT.

This chain connects TRBV7-8 to TRBJ2-1; weak D call: TRBD2 (6 bases). Trimming left V 2 bases short and J 9 bases short, with 17 bases between. Germline V gene sequence: CDR1 SGHVS, CDR2 FQNEAQ. The CDR3 runs to 15 residues. The CDR3 region is CASSLNWDFGREQFF. As DNA, the CDR3 is TGTGCCAGCAGCTTAAATTGGGACTTCGGGCGTGAGCAGTTCTTC.

This clonotype was recorded at least ten times. The chain employs TRBV2 and TRBJ1-1, with TRBD1 matching 7 bases. CDR1 and CDR2 (germline): SNHLY, FYNNEI. V dropped 8 bases and J dropped 6; count of bases not matched to a gene: 15. The CDR3 contains 15 residues. The DNA for the CDR3 is TGTGCCAGCTCCCGGTCTTGGACAGGTTTATCTGAAGCTTTCTTT. This translates into CASSRSWTGLSEAFF. The full variable domain, rest sourced from reference TRBV2 and TRBJ1-1, is EPEVTQTPSHQVTQMGQEVILRCVPISNHLYFYWYRQILGQKVEFLVSFYNNEISEKSEIFDDQFSVERPDGSNFTLKIRSTKLEDSAMYFCASSRSWTGLSEAFFGQGTRLTVV.

This clonotype has at least ten counts. The rearrangement links TRBV20-1 to TRBJ1-1; D is perhaps TRBD1 (5 bases). Trimming pared 6 bases from V and 1 base from J, leaving 18 bases between. The CDR3 length is 15 residues. Germline V gene lookup returns CDR1 DFQATT and CDR2 SNEGSKA (reference sequence). The chain's CDR3 is CSAPSGGMTNTEAFF. For the CDR3, the DNA is TGCAGTGCCCCGAGTGGGGGTATGACGAACACTGAAGCTTTCTTT.

This clonotype was seen many times. This chain links TRBV18 with TRBJ2-2; D ambiguous. The germline V and J ends were trimmed by 3 bases and 1 base, with 12 bases remaining between them. The CDR3 sequence is 16 residues long. Germline V gene sequence: CDR1 KGHSH, CDR2 LQKENI. The CDR3 spells CASSPMAALNTGELFF. The CDR3 DNA reads as TGTGCCAGCTCACCGATGGCGGCCCTGAACACCGGGGAGCTGTTTTTT.

On this clonotype: This likely comes from a read error, as the CDR3 has no conserved phenylalanine or tryptophan at its end. The chain links TRBV3-1 to TRBJ1-1, with D hard to call. Trimming shortened V by 0 bases and J by 5 bases, and 13 bases separated the two germline ends. CDR3 size: 15 residues. Per the germline V gene, CDR1 is LGHDT and CDR2 is YNNKEL (reference sequence). The CDR3 coding sequence is TGTGCCAGCAGCCAAGACGGACCCCCGGGAACTGAAGCTTTCCTT. This sequence encodes CASSQDGPPGTEAFL.

The sample holds many counts of this clonotype. As DNA, the CDR3 is TGTGCCAGCTCACCACAGGTAGCCACGGACAGGGCGACTGAAGCTTTCTTT. Residues: CASSPQVATDRATEAFF. The rearrangement uses TRBV18 and TRBJ1-1, with 8 positions matching TRBD1. Germline CDR1 KGHSH, CDR2 LQKENI. Losses at the gene ends were 1 base for V and 5 bases for J; bases not matched to a gene: 12. This CDR3 has 17 amino acids.

The rearrangement uses TRBV25-1 and TRBJ1-1, with D possibly matching TRBD1 (6 bases). CDR1 and CDR2 from the germline V gene are MGHDK and SYGVNS. The V and J ends lost 5 bases and 1 base respectively, with 20 bases between them. This CDR3 has 17 residues. In DNA form, the CDR3 reads TGTGCCAGCAGTCCCGCGAGGGGGAAAACATGGAACACTGAAGCTTTCTTT. Its protein is CASSPARGKTWNTEAFF.

V usage is TRBV30 and J usage is TRBJ1-1; no definite D call. V was pared by 3 bases and J by 6 bases, with 17 bases between. Germline V CDR1 and CDR2: GTSNPN, SVGIG (reference sequence). The CDR3 is 14 amino acids. CDR3 nucleotide sequence: TGTGCCTGGAGCCCACAGTCAAAGTTTTCTGAAGCTTTCTTT. It codes for CAWSPQSKFSEAFF.

This clonotype has a count of ten or more. The chain joins TRBV24-1 to TRBJ2-1, with 8 bases aligning to TRBD1. V gave up 4 bases and J gave up 5 bases; unmatched junction bases: 9. The CDR3 sequence is 16 residues long. Per the germline V gene, CDR1 is KGHDR and CDR2 is SFDVKD. CDR3 region: CATSDHGQGNHNEQFF. Written as DNA, the CDR3 is TGTGCCACCAGTGACCACGGACAGGGAAATCACAATGAGCAGTTCTTC.

V is TRBV29-1 and J is TRBJ2-1, with TRBD1 identical over 11 bases. The junction had 11 bases not matched to a gene; V was cut back by 7 bases and J by 6 bases. This CDR3 is 15 amino acids long. Per the germline V gene, CDR1 is SQVTM and CDR2 is ANQGSEA. The CDR3 protein is CSGSPRGQGGNEQFF. The CDR3 coding sequence is TGCAGCGGTAGTCCCCGGGGACAGGGGGGCAATGAGCAGTTCTTC.

About this clonotype itself: A much larger clone is a single base away; this may be a read error. V is TRBV30 and J is TRBJ1-2; a weak D match, TRBD1 (5 bases). V was clipped by 5 bases and J by 4 bases, with 11 bases between them. Germline V gives CDR1 GTSNPN, CDR2 SVGIG (reference sequence). This CDR3 spans 12 amino acids. CDR3 sequence (DNA): TGTGCCTGGGTGGACACCCTCTATGGCTACACCTTC. Translation gives CAWVDTLYGYTF.

Many counts were recorded for this clonotype. This chain uses TRBV20-1 with TRBJ2-3; no definite D call. From germline, CDR1 is DFQATT and CDR2 SNEGSKA (reference sequence). Trimming took 6 bases from V and 3 from J, leaving 13 bases between them. This CDR3 comprises 13 residues. The DNA for the CDR3 is TGCAGTGCCGTGGCTGATTTTACAGATACGCAGTATTTT. It translates to CSAVADFTDTQYF.

In this sample, this clonotype turned up many times. The chain couples TRBV12-3 or TRBV12-4 to TRBJ1-3, with D unresolved. The CDR3 is 13 amino acids. The V end lost 3 bases, the J end lost 0 bases, and 3 bases lay between the germline ends. The CDR3 is CASSLNSGNTIYF. The CDR3 DNA is TGTGCCAGCAGTTTGAACTCTGGAAACACCATATATTTT.

This clonotype was detected ten times or more. J is TRBJ2-5 and V is TRBV30; 7 bases are shared with TRBD2. V shed 3 bases, J shed 4 bases, and the junction held 2 bases outside the gene matches. CDR1 GTSNPN and CDR2 SVGIG come from the germline V gene (reference sequence). This CDR3 has 12 amino acids. CDR3 sequence reads: CAWSGGGETQYF. As DNA, the CDR3 is TGTGCCTGGAGCGGCGGGGGAGAGACCCAGTACTTC. Filled out from reference TRBV30 and TRBJ2-5, the complete variable domain reads SQTIHQWPATLVQPVGSPLSLECTVEGTSNPNLYWYRQAAGRGLQLLFYSVGIGQISSEVPQNLSASRPQDRQFILSSKKLLLSDSGFYLCAWSGGGETQYFGPGTRLLVL.

Turning to this clonotype: A read error is possible here, since a much larger clone lies one base away. Because it lacks the conserved phenylalanine or tryptophan at the end, this CDR3 is likely a read error. V is TRBV7-9 and J is TRBJ2-7; D unresolved. V gave up 1 base and J gave up 2 bases, with 12 bases separating them. CDR1 and CDR2 (germline): SEHNR, FQNEAQ (reference sequence). The CDR3 totals 15 residues. The CDR3 is CASSLGQRSPYEQYY. CDR3 DNA sequence: TGTGCCAGCAGCTTAGGCCAGCGTAGCCCCTACGAGCAGTACTAC.

This clonotype was seen many times. CDR3: CASSRGTEAFF. The CDR3 DNA reads as TGTGCCAGCAGCCGAGGCACTGAAGCTTTCTTT. The V call is TRBV28, the J call TRBJ1-1, with D unclear. CDR3 length equals 11 residues. Germline V gene sequence: CDR1 MDHEN, CDR2 SYDVKM. Trimming pared 6 bases from V and 4 bases from J, leaving 6 bases between. The full variable domain, with the rest looked up from reference TRBV28 and TRBJ1-1, is DVKVTQSSRYLVKRTGEKVFLECVQDMDHENMFWYRQDPGLGLRLIYFSYDVKMKEKGDIPEGYSVSREKKERFSLILESASTNQTSMYLCASSRGTEAFFGQGTRLTVV.

The chain couples TRBV6-5 to TRBJ2-7; 9 nucleotides agree with TRBD1. The CDR3 length is 15 residues. V trimming: 4 bases; J trimming: 4 bases; junction bases outside the gene matches: 8. From germline, CDR1 is MNHEY and CDR2 SVGAGI. The CDR3 protein is CASSSMGQGVYEQYF. The CDR3 region has the DNA TGTGCCAGCAGTTCCATGGGACAGGGAGTTTACGAGCAGTACTTC.

The J gene is TRBJ2-7, the V gene TRBV6-2 or TRBV6-3, with D perhaps TRBD1 or TRBD2 (6 bases each). V was cut by 6 bases and J by 5 bases, with 17 bases left in between. This CDR3 region has 14 residues. Germline-derived CDR1 and CDR2 are MNHEY and SVGEGT. The CDR3 here is CASSPLGGGNEQYF. CDR3 in DNA: TGTGCCAGCAGCCCTCTTGGAGGGGGTAACGAGCAGTACTTC.

This clonotype appeared many times. V is TRBV20-1 and J is TRBJ2-1, with 7 bases that match TRBD2. The CDR3 sequence is 15 residues long. Germline V gene data show CDR1 as DFQATT and CDR2 as SNEGSKA (reference sequence). The CDR3 DNA follows: TGCTCCTGCGCTGCGGGAGAGAGGTCCTACAATGAGCAGTTCTTC. Its translation is CSCAAGERSYNEQFF.

This clonotype was detected ten times or more. Here the CDR3 reads CSARESTSDTQYF. CDR3 in DNA: TGCAGTGCTAGAGAGTCAACCTCAGATACGCAGTATTTT. The chain is built from TRBV20-1 and TRBJ2-3; D not certain. This CDR3 is 13 amino acids long. Germline CDR1 reads DFQATT; CDR2 reads SNEGSKA (reference sequence). V was clipped by 0 bases and J by 4 bases, with 8 bases between them.

The chain is built from TRBV7-2 and TRBJ2-7; 7 nucleotides match TRBD2. This CDR3 spans 14 amino acids. Trimming took 0 bases from V and 7 from J; bases not matched to a gene: 6. Germline V gene sequence: CDR1 SGHTA, CDR2 FQGNSA. The CDR3 loop is CASSLASGAEEQYF. Here the CDR3 DNA reads TGTGCCAGCAGCTTAGCGAGCGGGGCCGAGGAGCAGTACTTC. The full variable domain, in which reference TRBV7-2 and TRBJ2-7 provide the parts outside the CDR3, is GAGVSQSPSNKVTEKGKDVELRCDPISGHTALYWYRQSLGQGLEFLIYFQGNSAPDKSGLPSDRFSAERTGGSVSTLTIQRTQQEDSAVYLCASSLASGAEEQYFGPGTRLTVT.

This clonotype has more than one count but fewer than ten. The chain joins TRBV20-1 to TRBJ2-1; D is possibly TRBD2 (6 bases). The CDR3 consists of 16 residues. From germline, CDR1 is DFQATT and CDR2 SNEGSKA (reference sequence). Trimming left V 7 bases short and J 3 bases short, with 22 bases between. CDR3: CSVAIVGASDYNEQFF. The CDR3 DNA is TGCAGTGTCGCAATCGTCGGGGCTAGCGACTACAATGAGCAGTTCTTC.